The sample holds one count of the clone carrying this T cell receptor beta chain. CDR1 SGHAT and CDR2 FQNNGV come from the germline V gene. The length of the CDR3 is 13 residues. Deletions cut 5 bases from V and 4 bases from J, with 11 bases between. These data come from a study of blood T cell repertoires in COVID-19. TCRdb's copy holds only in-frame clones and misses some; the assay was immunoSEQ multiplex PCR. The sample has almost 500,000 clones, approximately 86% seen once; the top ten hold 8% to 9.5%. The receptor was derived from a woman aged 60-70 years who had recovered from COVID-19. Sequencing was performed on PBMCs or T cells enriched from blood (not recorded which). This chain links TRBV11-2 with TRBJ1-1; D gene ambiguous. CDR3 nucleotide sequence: TGTGCCAGCAGCCCATTAGCGAGCACTGAAGCTTTCTTT. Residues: CASSPLASTEAFF.